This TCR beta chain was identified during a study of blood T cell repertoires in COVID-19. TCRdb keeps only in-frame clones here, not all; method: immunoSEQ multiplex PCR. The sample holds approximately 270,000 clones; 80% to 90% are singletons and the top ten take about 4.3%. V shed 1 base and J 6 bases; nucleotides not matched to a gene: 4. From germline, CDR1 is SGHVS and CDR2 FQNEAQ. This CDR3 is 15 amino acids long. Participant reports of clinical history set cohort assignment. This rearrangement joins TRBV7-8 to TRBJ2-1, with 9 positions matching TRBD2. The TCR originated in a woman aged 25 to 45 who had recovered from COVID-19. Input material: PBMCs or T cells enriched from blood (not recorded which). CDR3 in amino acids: CASSLVSGRTNEQFF. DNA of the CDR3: TGTGCCAGCAGCTTAGTCAGCGGGAGGACCAATGAGCAGTTCTTC.